This entry lists 31 T cell receptor beta chains sequenced from one sample in a study of OX40 agonist ivuxolimab in advanced cancers. Some clones are missing from TCRdb's copy, which holds only in-frame ones; the method was immunoSEQ multiplex PCR. The data show 75,000 to 80,000 clones, with more than 70% seen just once and roughly 0.76% held by the top ten. The sample consisted of CD4+ or CD8+ T cells sorted from blood, taken in a trial of the OX40 agonist ivuxolimab. The source is an adult with an advanced solid tumor such as melanoma, head and neck, liver or kidney cancer.

CDR3 nucleotide sequence: TGTGCCATCTACAGTAGAGGGCTGGATGGCTACACCTTC. Its protein is CAIYSRGLDGYTF. The chain couples TRBV28 to TRBJ1-2; D gene uncertain. The CDR3 runs to 13 residues. Germline V gene lookup returns CDR1 MDHEN and CDR2 SYDVKM. The V and J ends lost 10 bases and 6 bases respectively, with 18 bases between them.

The chain links TRBV5-1 to TRBJ1-2, with no clear D. V was shortened by 0 bases and J by 8 bases, with 11 bases between the two germline ends. The germline CDR1 and CDR2 sequences are SGHRS and YFSETQ. CDR3 size: 13 residues. The CDR3: CASSLGGLNGYTF. The CDR3 DNA reads as TGCGCCAGCAGCTTGGGAGGGTTGAACGGCTACACCTTC.

The rearrangement joins TRBV6-8 to TRBJ1-4; weak D call: TRBD1 (5 bases). The germline V gene encodes CDR1 MNHGY and CDR2 SAAAGT. The CDR3 runs 15 residues. Trimming took off 8 bases at V and 4 bases at J, with 17 bases between the two ends. The CDR3 protein is CASPNPGTDNEKLFF. In DNA form, the CDR3 reads TGTGCCAGCCCCAACCCCGGGACGGATAATGAAAAACTGTTTTTT.

The CDR3 loop is CASGSNRMGTEAFF. The CDR3 DNA follows: TGTGCCAGCGGCTCGAATCGGATGGGCACTGAAGCTTTCTTT. This chain joins TRBV11-2 and TRBJ1-1; D ambiguous. Trimming took 8 bases from V and 4 from J, leaving 17 bases between them. Per germline, CDR1 SGHAT and CDR2 FQNNGV. There are 14 residues in the CDR3.

This clone has just one count. The chain is built from TRBV6-1 and TRBJ2-7; possible D gene TRBD1, 6 bases. V lost 5 bases, J lost 4 bases, and 15 bases lay in between. This CDR3 has 14 residues. Germline V lookup: CDR1 MNHNS, CDR2 SASEGT. The CDR3 DNA reads TGTGCCAGCAGTAGAGACAGGCCGTCTTACGAGCAGTACTTC. Its translation: CASSRDRPSYEQYF.

The genes are TRBV10-1 and TRBJ2-3; D uncertain. Per the germline V gene, CDR1 is WNHNN and CDR2 is SYGVQD (reference sequence). This CDR3 comprises 14 residues. Trimming pared 0 bases from V and 2 bases from J, leaving 6 bases between. The CDR3 DNA reads TGCGCCAGCAGTGAGTCCGAGGTCACAGATACGCAGTATTTT. Translating it yields CASSESEVTDTQYF.

The chain combines TRBV6-5 with TRBJ2-7; the D is unclear. The germline V gene has CDR1 MNHEY and CDR2 SVGAGI. The germline V and J ends were trimmed by 2 bases and 3 bases, with 8 bases remaining between them. CDR3 length: 13 amino acids. The CDR3 nucleotides are TGTGCCAGCAGTTACGGGCTCAACTACGAGCAGTACTTC. This translates into CASSYGLNYEQYF.

This sequence joins TRBV11-3 and TRBJ2-1, with 11 bases aligning to TRBD1. The V gene end was trimmed by 5 bases and the J gene end by 9 bases; junction bases not matched to a gene: 9. The CDR3 consists of 15 residues. CDR1 and CDR2 from the germline V gene are SGHNT and YENEEA. CDR3 sequence: CASSTDGQGASEQFF. CDR3 DNA sequence: TGTGCCAGCAGCACTGACGGACAGGGGGCCAGTGAGCAGTTCTTC.

This clone has just a few counts. The chain carries TRBV19 and TRBJ1-2; a weak D match, TRBD1 (6 bases). Germline values: CDR1 LNHDA, CDR2 SQIVND (reference sequence). The V end lost 6 bases, the J end lost 6 bases, and 11 bases lay between the germline ends. The CDR3 is 12 residues long. The CDR3 coding sequence is TGTGCCAGTAGCATAACAGGGCATGGCTACACCTTC. Translation gives CASSITGHGYTF.

V is TRBV9 and J is TRBJ1-4, with D hard to call. Per germline, CDR1 SGDLS and CDR2 YYNGEE. Trimming left V 4 bases short and J 7 bases short, with 8 bases between. CDR3 size: 12 residues. DNA for the CDR3: TGTGCCAGCAGCTCCCCGAGTGAAAAACTGTTTTTT. It specifies CASSSPSEKLFF.

This chain connects TRBV9 to TRBJ2-3; 8 bases fit TRBD1. CDR1 and CDR2 from the germline V gene are SGDLS and YYNGEE. V gave up 4 bases and J gave up 4 bases; unmatched junction bases: 14. The CDR3 runs to 17 residues. The CDR3 sequence: CASSRDRGPTSSDTQYF. CDR3 nucleotide sequence: TGTGCCAGCAGCAGAGACAGGGGACCGACGTCTTCAGATACGCAGTATTTT.

The V gene is TRBV2, the J gene TRBJ1-6; tentatively, D is TRBD1 (6 bases). Deletions cut 2 bases from V and 8 bases from J, with 13 bases between. Germline-derived CDR1 and CDR2 are SNHLY and FYNNEI. The CDR3 length is 15 residues. The CDR3 DNA reads TGTGCCAGCAGTGAATCAACAGGGACGCATTCACCCCTCCACTTT. It encodes CASSESTGTHSPLHF.

The rearrangement uses TRBV7-7 and TRBJ2-5; tentative D call: TRBD2 (6 bases). The V end lost 2 bases, the J end lost 0 bases, and 10 bases lay between the germline ends. CDR1 is SSHAT and CDR2 is FNYEAQ in the germline V gene (reference sequence). CDR3 length: 15 amino acids. For the CDR3, the DNA is TGTGCCAGCAGCTTAAACCGGGGGAACCAAGAGACCCAGTACTTC. Translation gives CASSLNRGNQETQYF.

V is TRBV19 and J is TRBJ2-2; D remains ambiguous. The V end was cut by 5 bases, the J end by 3 bases, with 16 bases between. Germline lookup yields CDR1 LNHDA and CDR2 SQIVND (reference sequence). The CDR3 consists of 16 residues. CDR3 DNA: TGTGCCAGTAGTGGGGTATGGCTTCGGGACACCGGGGAGCTGTTTTTT. This codes for CASSGVWLRDTGELFF. Full variable domain (outside the CDR3, taken from reference TRBV19 and TRBJ2-2): DGGITQSPKYLFRKEGQNVTLSCEQNLNHDAMYWYRQDPGQGLRLIYYSQIVNDFQKGDIAEGYSVSREKKESFPLTVTSAQKNPTAFYLCASSGVWLRDTGELFFGEGSRLTVL.

This clone was detected only a few times. The V call is TRBV5-6, the J call TRBJ1-5; 7 bases fit TRBD1. CDR3 length: 16 amino acids. The ends lost 4 bases at V and 1 base at J; junction bases unmatched: 8. Germline V lookup: CDR1 SGHDT, CDR2 YYEEEE. The CDR3: CASSGPGQASNQPQHF. Written as DNA, the CDR3 is TGTGCCAGCAGCGGGCCCGGACAGGCAAGCAATCAGCCCCAGCATTTT.

V and J are TRBV28 and TRBJ1-2; the D is unclear. This CDR3 comprises 15 residues. The germline V and J ends were trimmed by 2 bases and 5 bases, with 15 bases remaining between them. Per the germline V gene, CDR1 is MDHEN and CDR2 is SYDVKM. This CDR3 reads CASSLVSLPGYGYTF. The CDR3 nucleotides read TGTGCCAGCAGTTTAGTCAGCCTTCCGGGATATGGCTACACCTTC.

This chain uses TRBV19 with TRBJ2-1; 10 bases agree with TRBD2. CDR3 length equals 16 residues. Germline-derived CDR1 and CDR2 are LNHDA and SQIVND (reference sequence). Losses at the gene ends were 1 base for V and 6 bases for J; bases not matched to a gene: 6. The DNA of the CDR3 is TGTGCCAGTAGTATAGCCCCTAGCGGGGGTTTCAATGAGCAGTTCTTC. Protein: CASSIAPSGGFNEQFF.

As regards this clone: The germline gene is not matched at one end of the junction; a read error may be the cause. The rearrangement uses TRBV6-5 and TRBJ2-7, with D maybe TRBD2 (7 bases). The CDR3 length is 15 residues. Germline values: CDR1 MNHEY, CDR2 SVGAGI. In DNA form, the CDR3 reads TGCGCCAGCAGCCAAGGGGGGAGGGTTACCTACGAGCAGTACTTT. Translated: CASSQGGRVTYEQYF.

V usage is TRBV28 and J usage is TRBJ2-7; 8 bases fit TRBD1. The CDR3 loop spans 15 amino acids. Germline CDR1 reads MDHEN; CDR2 reads SYDVKM. The V and J ends lost 5 bases and 4 bases, in that order; junction bases with no gene match: 10. The CDR3 sequence: CASSPDRGLRYEQYF. CDR3 DNA sequence: TGTGCCAGCAGTCCAGACAGGGGTCTAAGGTACGAGCAGTACTTC.

The CDR3 sequence: CASSLEAPGYEQYF. The CDR3 DNA reads TGTGCCAGCAGTCTGGAGGCGCCCGGCTACGAGCAGTACTTC. The J gene is TRBJ2-7, the V gene TRBV28, with a possible D match to TRBD2 (5 bases). V was shortened by 5 bases and J by 3 bases, with 14 bases between the two germline ends. Germline V gives CDR1 MDHEN, CDR2 SYDVKM. The CDR3 runs 14 residues.

This sequence joins TRBV7-2 and TRBJ1-2, with D perhaps TRBD1 (5 bases). From germline, CDR1 is SGHTA and CDR2 FQGNSA. This CDR3 comprises 15 residues. V shed 6 bases and J shed 3 bases, with 17 bases lying between them. CDR3 sequence: CASSFSSGLHYGYTF. The CDR3 DNA sequence: TGTGCCAGCAGTTTCTCCTCGGGGCTGCACTATGGCTACACCTTC. Filled out from reference TRBV7-2 and TRBJ1-2, the complete variable domain reads GAGVSQSPSNKVTEKGKDVELRCDPISGHTALYWYRQSLGQGLEFLIYFQGNSAPDKSGLPSDRFSAERTGGSVSTLTIQRTQQEDSAVYLCASSFSSGLHYGYTFGSGTRLTVV.

The chain carries TRBV11-3 and TRBJ1-3, with 7 bases fitting TRBD1. The junction had 7 bases not matched to a gene; V was cut back by 5 bases and J by 0 bases. Germline assignment: CDR1 SGHNT and CDR2 YENEEA. This CDR3 has 16 residues. CDR3 region: CASSLRQGPSGNTIYF. CDR3 nucleotides: TGTGCCAGCAGCCTCCGACAGGGTCCCTCTGGAAACACCATATATTTT.

This clone was found once. The J gene is TRBJ1-1, the V gene TRBV6-1; maybe TRBD1 (6 bases). V was trimmed by 2 bases and J by 3 bases, leaving 13 bases between them. The germline V gene has CDR1 MNHNS and CDR2 SASEGT. The CDR3 runs 15 residues. The CDR3 nucleotides are TGTGCCAGCAGTGAAAGGCAGGGGAGGGACACTGAAGCTTTCTTT. Translating it yields CASSERQGRDTEAFF.

V gene TRBV4-1 combines with J gene TRBJ2-1, with a tentative D call TRBD2 (6 bases). V dropped 0 bases and J dropped 3 bases, with 15 bases sitting between them. This CDR3 contains 17 residues. Germline CDR1 and CDR2: MGHRA and YSYEKL. CDR3 region: CASSQDLGGVYYNEQFF. CDR3 coding DNA: TGCGCCAGCAGCCAAGATCTAGGAGGGGTTTACTACAATGAGCAGTTCTTC.

This chain joins TRBV6-1 and TRBJ2-3; D perhaps matches TRBD1 (6 bases). The V gene's germline CDR1 is MNHNS and CDR2 SASEGT. V lost 0 bases to trimming and J lost 6 bases, with 13 bases between them. CDR3 length equals 15 residues. The CDR3: CASSEAVGGADTQYF. DNA for the CDR3: TGTGCCAGCAGTGAAGCGGTAGGGGGAGCGGATACGCAGTATTTT.

The chain has TRBV19 and TRBJ2-7; 7 nucleotides align to TRBD1. This CDR3 spans 14 amino acids. Trimming cost V 9 bases and J 0 bases; bases outside gene matches: 8. The V gene's germline CDR1 is LNHDA and CDR2 SQIVND (reference sequence). The CDR3 nucleotides read TGTGCCAGCCGTCCGGACAGGAGCTCCTACGAGCAGTACTTC. This sequence encodes CASRPDRSSYEQYF.

The CDR3 region has the DNA TGTGCCTGGACCCGGGACAGCTATGGCTACACCTTC. Its protein product is CAWTRDSYGYTF. The rearrangement joins TRBV30 to TRBJ1-2; the match to TRBD1 covers 7 bases. Germline CDR1 reads GTSNPN; CDR2 reads SVGIG (reference sequence). Trimming removed 4 bases from V and 4 bases from J; junction bases left unmatched: 3. The CDR3 is made up of 12 amino acids. Filled out from reference TRBV30 and TRBJ1-2, the complete variable domain reads SQTIHQWPATLVQPVGSPLSLECTVEGTSNPNLYWYRQAAGRGLQLLFYSVGIGQISSEVPQNLSASRPQDRQFILSSKKLLLSDSGFYLCAWTRDSYGYTFGSGTRLTVV.

V gene TRBV9 combines with J gene TRBJ2-1, with 7 nucleotides matching TRBD2. This CDR3 comprises 15 residues. Germline V gene lookup returns CDR1 SGDLS and CDR2 YYNGEE. V lost 4 bases to trimming and J lost 8 bases; unmatched junction nucleotides: 12. CDR3 protein: CASSTTPSGRDEQFF. The CDR3 DNA is TGTGCCAGCAGCACCACCCCTAGCGGACGGGATGAGCAGTTCTTC.

The rearrangement uses TRBV28 and TRBJ2-7; perhaps TRBD1 as D (5 bases). V was shortened by 4 bases and J by 2 bases, with 9 bases between the two germline ends. Germline assignment: CDR1 MDHEN and CDR2 SYDVKM. The CDR3 is 13 amino acids. This CDR3 is CASSSTGPYEQYF. As DNA, the CDR3 is TGTGCCAGCAGTTCAACAGGCCCCTACGAGCAGTACTTC.

This clone has more than one count but fewer than ten. The V call is TRBV19, the J call TRBJ2-1, with 14 bases that match TRBD2. From germline, CDR1 is LNHDA and CDR2 SQIVND (reference sequence). J was trimmed by 7 bases and V by 1 base; bases with no gene match: 9. The CDR3 covers 18 residues. The CDR3 spells CASSIGPWGLAGVNEQFF. The DNA of the CDR3 is TGTGCCAGTAGTATAGGCCCATGGGGACTAGCGGGAGTTAATGAGCAGTTCTTC.

In DNA form, the CDR3 reads TGTGCCACCAGCAGAGATAGGCAGGTCGACGAGCAGTACTTC. Protein product: CATSRDRQVDEQYF. The rearrangement joins TRBV15 to TRBJ2-7; D unclear. Trimming pared 0 bases from V and 5 bases from J, leaving 11 bases between. Germline assignment: CDR1 LNHNV and CDR2 YYDKDF (reference sequence). This CDR3 has 14 residues.